This entry features one T cell receptor beta chain sequence. These data originate in a study of CD8 T cells in Susac syndrome. The CDR3 has 14 residues. The germline gives CDR1 SQVTM, CDR2 ANQGSEA. The germline V and J ends were trimmed by 0 bases and 0 bases, with 9 bases remaining between them. Random-hexamer reverse transcription was applied to roughly 0.5 to 1 ug RNA. Coverage of TCR beta CDR3 amplification by immunoSEQ multiplex PCR extended to 54 Vbeta and 13 Jbeta. One entry per CDR3 protein results from TCRdb running MiXCR on the immunoSEQ multiplex PCR reads. This sample has approximately 270,000 distinct CDR3 sequences, with 93% found just once.

The source material was CD4+ T cells from PBMCs. The TCR sequence derives from a human donor with multiple sclerosis. The chain recombines TRBV29-1 with TRBJ2-7; D remains ambiguous. The CDR3 reads CSVEDRPVSYEQYF. DNA for the CDR3: TGCAGCGTTGAAGATCGTCCGGTCTCCTACGAGCAGTACTTC.